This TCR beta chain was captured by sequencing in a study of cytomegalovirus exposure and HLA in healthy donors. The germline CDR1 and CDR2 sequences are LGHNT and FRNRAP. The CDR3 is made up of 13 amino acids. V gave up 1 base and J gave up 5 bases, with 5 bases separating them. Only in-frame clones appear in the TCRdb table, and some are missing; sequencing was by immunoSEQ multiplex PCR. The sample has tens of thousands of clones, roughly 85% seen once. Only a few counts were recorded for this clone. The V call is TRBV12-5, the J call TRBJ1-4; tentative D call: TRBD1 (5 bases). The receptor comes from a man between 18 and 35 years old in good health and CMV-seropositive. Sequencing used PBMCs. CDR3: CASGLGTNEKLFF. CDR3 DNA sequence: TGTGCTAGTGGTTTGGGGACAAATGAAAAACTGTTTTTT.